Listed below are T cell receptor beta chains from one sample, sequenced in a study of cytomegalovirus exposure and HLA in healthy donors. The data were produced by immunoSEQ multiplex PCR, yet TCRdb's version contains in-frame clones alone and is incomplete. Of about 190,000 clones in the sample, more than 65% were seen once. Specimen: PBMCs. All receptors come from a woman in her 30s in good health and CMV-seropositive. Each CDR3 is given with its conserved first and last residue. D genes are given only for firm matches. Clone size, where shown, is once, few, many, or a class for clones that have expanded.

-,-,TRBJ2-3,TRBV5-1,CASSPGYIGVRRSTDTQYF,TGCGCCAGCAGCCCAGGTTACATCGGGGTCCGCCGGAGCACAGATACGCAGTATTTT
TRBD2,-,TRBJ2-5,TRBV9,CASSVGLSGGETQYF,TGTGCCAGCAGCGTAGGTCTTAGCGGGGGAGAGACCCAGTACTTC
TRBD1,-,TRBJ2-7,TRBV10-2,CASSEFWTGYEQYF,TGCGCCAGCAGTGAGTTTTGGACAGGCTACGAGCAGTACTTC
-,-,TRBJ2-7,TRBV7-2,CASSPKRGYEQYF,TGTGCCAGCAGCCCAAAGCGAGGATACGAGCAGTACTTC
-,-,TRBJ2-1,TRBV5-1,CASSLGSGYPYNEQFF,TGCGCCAGCAGCTTGGGAAGCGGTTACCCCTACAATGAGCAGTTCTTC
-,-,TRBJ2-7,TRBV7-2,CASSSLYEQYF,TGTGCCAGCAGCTCCCTCTACGAGCAGTACTTC
-,-,TRBJ2-3,TRBV5-6,CASSKTGMAQYF,TGTGCCAGCAGTAAAACAGGGATGGCGCAGTATTTT
-,-,TRBJ2-1,TRBV15,CATSRDLGPYNEQFF,TGTGCCACCAGCAGAGACTTGGGCCCTTACAATGAGCAGTTCTTC
TRBD1,-,TRBJ2-2,TRBV11-2,CASSLHRGLGTGELFF,TGTGCCAGCAGCCTCCACAGGGGGCTGGGCACCGGGGAGCTGTTTTTT
TRBD2,-,TRBJ2-7,TRBV7-9,CASSLVSSGSYEQYF,TGTGCCAGCAGCTTAGTGTCTAGCGGGAGTTACGAGCAGTACTTC
-,-,TRBJ2-6,TRBV6-5,CASSYYRPGANVLTF,TGTGCCAGCAGTTACTACAGGCCTGGGGCCAACGTCCTGACTTTC
-,-,TRBJ1-1,TRBV19,CASSIDPSYYTEAFF,TGTGCCAGTAGTATAGACCCTAGCTACTACACTGAAGCTTTCTTT
TRBD1,-,TRBJ2-7,TRBV15,CATSDSRSQGLTQGEQYF,TGTGCCACCAGCGATTCCCGTTCACAGGGGCTAACTCAAGGCGAGCAGTACTTC
TRBD2,-,TRBJ2-7,TRBV7-9,CASWGGVFYEQYF,TGTGCCAGCTGGGGAGGGGTCTTCTACGAGCAGTACTTC
TRBD2,-,TRBJ2-7,TRBV6-1,CASSSTSGRPYEQYF,TGTGCCAGCAGCAGTACTAGCGGGAGGCCCTACGAGCAGTACTTC
-,-,TRBJ1-4,TRBV5-1,CASSSSGATNEKLFF,TGCGCCAGCAGCTCGTCGGGTGCAACTAATGAAAAACTGTTTTTT
-,-,TRBJ1-2,TRBV19,CASRIPGSANINYGYTF,TGTGCCAGTAGAATACCCGGGTCAGCAAATATTAACTATGGCTACACCTTC
-,-,TRBJ1-2,TRBV18,CASSPSPQGGYTF,TGTGCCAGCTCACCAAGTCCGCAGGGGGGCTACACCTTC
-,-,TRBJ1-4,TRBV28,CASSFLHRELFF,TGTGCCAGCAGTTTCTTACACCGGGAACTGTTTTTT
TRBD2,-,TRBJ2-2,TRBV2,CARGRGNANTGELFF,TGTGCCAGGGGGCGGGGGAACGCGAACACCGGGGAGCTGTTTTTT
-,-,TRBJ2-7,TRBV28,CASRVRNEQYF,TGTGCCAGCAGGGTGAGGAACGAGCAGTACTTC
TRBD2,-,TRBJ2-2,TRBV7-2,CASSLAGTSGSVRDTGELFF,TGTGCCAGCAGCTTAGCCGGGACTAGCGGGAGTGTTCGTGACACCGGGGAGCTGTTTTTT
TRBD2,-,TRBJ2-1,TRBV7-8,CASSLNPSGNEQFF,TGTGCCAGCAGCCTAAACCCTAGCGGGAATGAGCAGTTCTTC
TRBD2,-,TRBJ2-1,TRBV7-9,CASSQSGSSYNEQFF,TGTGCCAGCAGCCAGAGCGGGAGCTCCTACAATGAGCAGTTCTTC
TRBD1,-,TRBJ2-7,TRBV5-1,CASSPGDRLNYEQYF,TGCGCCAGCAGCCCAGGGGACAGGCTGAACTACGAGCAGTACTTC
-,-,TRBJ1-4,TRBV4-2,CASSQVSSRDTSEKLFF,TGTGCCAGCAGCCAAGTCTCGAGCCGGGATACGAGTGAAAAACTGTTTTTT
TRBD1,-,TRBJ1-1,TRBV2,CASRRQGTEAFF,TGTGCCAGCAGACGACAGGGCACTGAAGCTTTCTTT
TRBD1,-,TRBJ1-1,TRBV6-5,CASSDRGPKPEAFF,TGTGCCAGCAGTGACAGGGGCCCCAAGCCTGAAGCTTTCTTT
-,few,TRBJ1-2,TRBV11-2,CASSLESRELFNYGYTF,TGTGCCAGCAGCTTAGAATCCCGGGAGCTGTTTAACTATGGCTACACCTTC
-,-,TRBJ2-7,TRBV6-5,CASSYSYSAGPYEQYF,TGTGCCAGCAGTTACTCGTATTCGGCGGGACCTTACGAGCAGTACTTC
-,few,TRBJ1-4,TRBV19,CASSATVDLYEKLFF,TGTGCCAGTAGTGCTACAGTAGATCTTTATGAAAAACTGTTTTTT
TRBD1,few,TRBJ1-4,TRBV5-1,CASSEGDRVEKLFF,TGCGCCAGCAGCGAAGGTGACAGGGTTGAAAAACTGTTTTTT
-,-,TRBJ2-7,TRBV29-1,CSARGQGEQYF,TGCAGCGCCCGCGGCCAGGGCGAGCAGTACTTC
-,-,TRBJ1-5,TRBV19,CASSTIAQEGGNQPQHF,TGTGCCAGTAGTACGATAGCCCAGGAGGGCGGCAATCAGCCCCAGCATTTT
-,-,TRBJ1-2,TRBV4-3,CASSQEGRQPYGYTF,TGCGCCAGCAGCCAAGAGGGTCGACAGCCATATGGCTACACCTTC
TRBD2,-,TRBJ2-1,TRBV7-2,CASSFSGGASDEQFF,TGTGCCAGCAGCTTTAGCGGGGGGGCCTCAGATGAGCAGTTCTTC
TRBD1,once,TRBJ2-1,TRBV6-6,CASSPDGTDYNEQFF,TGTGCCAGCAGCCCAGATGGGACAGATTACAATGAGCAGTTCTTC